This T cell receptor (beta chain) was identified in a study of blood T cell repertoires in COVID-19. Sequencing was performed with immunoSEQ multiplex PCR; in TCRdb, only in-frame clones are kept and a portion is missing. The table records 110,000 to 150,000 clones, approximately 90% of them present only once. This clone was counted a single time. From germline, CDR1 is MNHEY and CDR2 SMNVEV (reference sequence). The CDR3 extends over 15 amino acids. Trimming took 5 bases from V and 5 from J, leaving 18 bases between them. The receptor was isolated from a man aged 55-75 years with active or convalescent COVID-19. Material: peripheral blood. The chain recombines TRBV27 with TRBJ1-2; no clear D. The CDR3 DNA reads TGTGCCAGCAGTCCACGACGGGCCTCGGGGTATGGCTACACCTTC. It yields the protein CASSPRRASGYGYTF.